Reported below is one T cell receptor (beta chain). These data belong to a study of blood T cell repertoires in COVID-19. Data came from immunoSEQ multiplex PCR; TCRdb stores just in-frame clones and leaves some out. Among some 350,000 clones listed, about 89% were seen once. The J segment lost 4 bases and the V segment lost 6 bases, leaving 5 bases of the junction unmatched. This CDR3 is 14 amino acids long. CDR1 is MNHEY, CDR2 SMNVEV, per germline (reference sequence). Sequenced material: PBMCs or T cells enriched from blood (not recorded which). This receptor was identified in a woman aged 25 to 39 who had recovered from COVID-19. V gene TRBV27 combines with J gene TRBJ1-4; TRBD1 matches at 7 bases. The CDR3 is CASSRGQHNEKLFF. The CDR3 bases are TGTGCCAGCAGCCGGGGACAGCATAATGAAAAACTGTTTTTT.